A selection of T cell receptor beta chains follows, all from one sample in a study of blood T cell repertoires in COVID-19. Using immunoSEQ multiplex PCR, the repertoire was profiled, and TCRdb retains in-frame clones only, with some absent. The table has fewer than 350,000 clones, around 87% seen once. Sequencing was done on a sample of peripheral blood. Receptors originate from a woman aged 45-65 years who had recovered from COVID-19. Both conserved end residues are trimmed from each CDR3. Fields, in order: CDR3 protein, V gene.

CDR3aa: ATGTGHLYEQY
v_gene: TRBV10-3

CDR3aa: ASSLGNRSPNRGYT
v_gene: TRBV5-6

CDR3aa: ASSVGLGVYGYT
v_gene: TRBV28

CDR3aa: ASRGDNNEQF
v_gene: TRBV19

CDR3aa: ASSIGQVKQPQH
v_gene: TRBV19

CDR3aa: ASSPEQSGTSYEQF
v_gene: TRBV7-3

CDR3aa: ASRLMGGVGSPLH
v_gene: TRBV7-2

CDR3aa: ASSLTGPDQPQH
v_gene: TRBV6-2/TRBV6-3

CDR3aa: ASSFTGGSGQPQH
v_gene: TRBV11-2

CDR3aa: ASSPRTQSTEAF
v_gene: TRBV7-2

CDR3aa: ASSSSGEKLF
v_gene: TRBV28